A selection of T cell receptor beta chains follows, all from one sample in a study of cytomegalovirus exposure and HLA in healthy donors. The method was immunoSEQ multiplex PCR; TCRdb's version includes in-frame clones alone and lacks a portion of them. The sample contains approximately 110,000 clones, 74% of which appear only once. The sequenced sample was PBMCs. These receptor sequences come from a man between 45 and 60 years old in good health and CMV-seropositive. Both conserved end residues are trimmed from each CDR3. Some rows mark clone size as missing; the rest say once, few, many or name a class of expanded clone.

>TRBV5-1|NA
ASAPGQVNTEAF
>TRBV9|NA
ASSVGSNYNEQF
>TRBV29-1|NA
SALLPLRASYEQY
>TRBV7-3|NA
ASSSLAGGPIGELF
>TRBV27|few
ASSQRQGGNTEAF
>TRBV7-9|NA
ASSFTGDTQY
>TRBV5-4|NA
ASSINPSRETQY
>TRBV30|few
AWSVRGAMSSYEQY
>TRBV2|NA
ASTQGAYGYT
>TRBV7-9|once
ASSSTEGSYEQY
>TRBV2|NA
ASNKKSGTEAF
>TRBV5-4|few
ASSRLRTGYTEAF
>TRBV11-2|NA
ASSSPGGTDTQY
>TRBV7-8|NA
ASSLAGQGYEQY
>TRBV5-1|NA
ASSPPGTGRSAF
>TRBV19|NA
ASSIGTRTDTQY
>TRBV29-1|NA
SVAQQTQY
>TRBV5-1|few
ASSPPNFQETQY
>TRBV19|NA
ASSLRASGANVLT
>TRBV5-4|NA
ASSPMTGGAFGYT
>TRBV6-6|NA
ASSLAGGVGTQY
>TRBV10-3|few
ASREGRGQETQY
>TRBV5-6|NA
ASSPRDPRQAY
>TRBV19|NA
ASSIGGGNTEAF
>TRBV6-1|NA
ASSEWGYTDTQY
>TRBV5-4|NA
ASSPTGGRNIQY
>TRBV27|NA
ASSLSTGGTNEQY
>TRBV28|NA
ASSSRVATNEQY
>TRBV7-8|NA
ASSLKRQFSYNEQF
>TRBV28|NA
ASSLGPPTGGYEQY
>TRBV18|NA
ASSLPGLAGKSYPAGELF
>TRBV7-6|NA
ASSLSPSGGGTDTQY
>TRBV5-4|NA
ASSVDSLSNYGYT
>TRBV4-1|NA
ASSPLASSYNEQF
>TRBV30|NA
AWSRDRGNQPQH
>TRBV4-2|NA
ASSQAPNGQGRTDTQY
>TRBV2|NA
ASRGQGPGTIQF
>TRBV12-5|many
ASGRTSGTQAF
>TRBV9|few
ASSARDYQETQY
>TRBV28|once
ASTPLGTVRQPQH
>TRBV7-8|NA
ASSLGQGWAGNTIY
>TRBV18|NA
ASSPHNRDEAF
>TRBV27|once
ASSSGGIGNTIY
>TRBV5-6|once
ASSKGSQPQH
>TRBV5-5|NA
ASSLQRTGSHEQY
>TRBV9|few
ASSVGLGGSYEQY
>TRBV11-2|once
ASSTRTLYEQY
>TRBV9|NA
ASSAKPGTLNTGELF
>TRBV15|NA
ATSGRIAGGAKNIQY
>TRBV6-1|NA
ASSGPPGAGYT
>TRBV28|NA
ASSPSGASPLH
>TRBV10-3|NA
AISEPDRGHEQF
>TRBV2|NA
ASRILAGPYEQY
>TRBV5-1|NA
ASSPGLAIGGDTQY
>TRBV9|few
ASSVGQGADSPLH